The 29 T cell receptor beta chains below all came from one sample that was sequenced in a study of T cell repertoires in cytomegalovirus infection (dated by TCRdb to between 2019 and 2020). For these receptors, no antigen is known. TCRdb records Illumina HiSeq 1500 as the sequencer. TCRdb took the public reads, trimmed them with fastp at Q25, ran MiXCR for clone calling and kept in-frame beta chains. Entries that share a CDR3 protein sequence are merged under the most common genes and DNA. A total of 310,000 or so distinct CDR3 sequences appear in this sample, roughly 25% of them only once. Roughly 15% of the sample rests with the top ten. The treatment or condition label corresponds to: in vitro stimulation with specific CMV peptide epitopes to enrich CMV-specific T cells. Sequencing was performed on cultured PBMCs, taken from culture after CMV antigen stimulation. These receptors were obtained from a human donor in good health (CMV status not recorded). Some clones in this sample may be carry-over from other donors' samples.

There are a few counts of this clonotype. The rearrangement uses TRBV28 and TRBJ2-1, with 7 bases lining up with TRBD2. This CDR3 is built from 14 residues. J gave up 8 bases and V 5 bases, and 9 bases lay outside the gene matches. Per the germline V gene, CDR1 is MDHEN and CDR2 is SYDVKM. The CDR3 DNA is TGTGCCAGCAGTCCTCCTGCGGGAGCATATGAGCAGTTCTTC. Residues: CASSPPAGAYEQFF.

CDR3 sequence reads: CASSLQGGAGKLFF. The CDR3 DNA is TGTGCCAGCAGCTTACAAGGGGGCGCGGGCAAACTGTTTTTT. This chain connects TRBV7-9 to TRBJ1-4; the match to TRBD1 covers 7 bases. V dropped 2 bases and J dropped 11; count of bases not matched to a gene: 8. This CDR3 contains 14 residues. Germline CDR1 reads SEHNR; CDR2 reads FQNEAQ (reference sequence).

This clonotype was picked up a small number of times. The chain carries TRBV11-2 and TRBJ2-3; D tentatively reads TRBD1 or TRBD2 (5 bases each). Trimming cost V 1 base and J 2 bases, with 28 bases left between them. This CDR3 is 21 amino acids long. The germline V gene encodes CDR1 SGHAT and CDR2 FQNNGV. Here the CDR3 DNA reads TGTGCCAGCAGCTTAGTGTGGGAGTGGGGTCGGGGCGCTTTGGCCACAGATACGCAGTATTTT. It codes for CASSLVWEWGRGALATDTQYF.

J is TRBJ1-1 and V is TRBV30; weak D call: TRBD1 (6 bases). Germline V gene data show CDR1 as GTSNPN and CDR2 as SVGIG (reference sequence). V was trimmed by 2 bases and J by 1 base, leaving 8 bases between them. There are 13 residues in the CDR3. CDR3 sequence reads: CAWSQGPNTEAFF. The DNA for the CDR3 is TGTGCCTGGAGTCAGGGGCCGAACACTGAAGCTTTCTTT.

In its sample, this clonotype was seen a few times. This chain connects TRBV6-5 to TRBJ2-5; D call uncertain. The CDR3 sequence is 15 residues long. Germline CDR1 is MNHEY and CDR2 is SVGAGI. Trimming took off 0 bases at V and 2 bases at J, with 10 bases between the two ends. The CDR3 region is CASSYSLTLQETQYF. CDR3 bases: TGTGCCAGCAGTTACTCGTTGACGCTTCAAGAGACCCAGTACTTC.

This chain uses TRBV11-2 with TRBJ2-5; D is possibly TRBD2 (6 bases). The ends were cut back, 2 bases at V and 1 base at J, with 14 bases in the middle. Per germline, CDR1 SGHAT and CDR2 FQNNGV. The CDR3 covers 16 residues. This CDR3 is CASSLQIAVTQETQYF. In nucleotides, the CDR3 is TGTGCCAGCAGCTTACAAATAGCGGTAACCCAAGAGACCCAGTACTTC.

This clonotype was seen ten or more times. V usage is TRBV6-5 and J usage is TRBJ1-2; TRBD1 is a possible D gene (5 bases). Trimming stripped 4 bases from V and 0 bases from J, with 21 bases between. The CDR3 runs to 18 residues. The germline V gene encodes CDR1 MNHEY and CDR2 SVGAGI. The CDR3 DNA sequence: TGTGCCAGCAGTTTAAAGCCCGCGGACATGTTCACTAACTATGGCTACACCTTC. The encoded protein is CASSLKPADMFTNYGYTF.

This clonotype was recorded many times. The V call is TRBV7-8, the J call TRBJ1-5; weak D call: TRBD1 (6 bases). Germline V gene data show CDR1 as SGHVS and CDR2 as FQNEAQ. Trimming removed 1 base from V and 4 bases from J, with 8 bases in between. CDR3 length: 14 residues. The CDR3 protein is CASSLEGGNQPQHF. The CDR3 DNA is TGTGCCAGCAGCTTAGAGGGGGGTAATCAGCCCCAGCATTTT.

The table lists this clonotype with many counts. This chain connects TRBV7-3 to TRBJ2-2; 8 nucleotides align to TRBD1. V gave up 5 bases and J gave up 3 bases; unmatched junction bases: 5. This CDR3 is built from 15 residues. The germline gives CDR1 SGHTA, CDR2 FQGTGA. The DNA of the CDR3 is TGTGCCAGCAGCCAGACAGGGGCCGACACCGGGGAGCTGTTTTTT. Translating it yields CASSQTGADTGELFF.

This clonotype was recorded a few times. The chain is built from TRBV12-3 or TRBV12-4 and TRBJ2-1, with a tentative D call TRBD2 (5 bases). This CDR3 is built from 14 residues. The germline V and J ends were trimmed by 6 bases and 2 bases, with 11 bases remaining between them. This CDR3 is CASSRTGTYNEQFF. The CDR3 DNA is TGTGCCAGCAGCCGGACGGGGACCTACAATGAGCAGTTCTTC.

This clonotype occurred a few times. This chain connects TRBV6-6 to TRBJ2-5; D may match TRBD1 or TRBD2 (5 bases each). The germline V gene encodes CDR1 MNHNY and CDR2 SVGAGI (reference sequence). Between the trimmed V and J ends, which lost 6 bases and 9 bases, there was a span of 20 bases. The CDR3 length is 14 residues. The CDR3 nucleotides read TGTGCCAGCAGACCGGGACCAAAGCATGGTCCCCAGTACTTC. This gives the protein CASRPGPKHGPQYF.

This clonotype was recorded many times. This chain uses TRBV7-3 with TRBJ2-1; tentative D call: TRBD2 (6 bases). Trimming took off 3 bases at V and 8 bases at J, with 17 bases between the two ends. CDR1 SGHTA and CDR2 FQGTGA come from the germline V gene. The CDR3 loop spans 15 amino acids. The DNA of the CDR3 is TGTGCCAGCAGCTTGGTCCGGGAGAAGGCCCATGAGCAGTTCTTC. Translation: CASSLVREKAHEQFF.

This chain connects TRBV20-1 to TRBJ2-3; D is uncertain. CDR1 and CDR2 (germline): DFQATT, SNEGSKA (reference sequence). The CDR3 is 12 residues long. With 2 bases removed from V and 4 bases from J, the gap between germline ends came to 7 bases. The CDR3 here is CSARNWADTQYF. In DNA form, the CDR3 reads TGCAGTGCTAGAAATTGGGCAGATACGCAGTATTTT.

This clonotype was detected a few times. The chain has TRBV7-8 and TRBJ1-6, with D maybe TRBD1 (5 bases). The CDR3 sequence is 15 residues long. Germline loops: CDR1 SGHVS, CDR2 FQNEAQ. The V end lost 0 bases, the J end lost 6 bases, and 9 bases lay between the germline ends. CDR3 DNA: TGTGCCAGCAGCTTAGCGCTGGGACCTAATTCACCCCTCCACTTT. This translates into CASSLALGPNSPLHF.

The rearrangement joins TRBV4-2 to TRBJ2-7; D is possibly TRBD2 (6 bases). CDR3 length: 16 residues. Germline CDR1 reads LGHNA; CDR2 reads YNFKEQ. V shed 0 bases and J shed 3 bases, with 15 bases lying between them. The CDR3 sequence: CASSQDLGGEGYEQYF. The CDR3 DNA reads TGTGCCAGCAGCCAAGATCTCGGGGGAGAGGGCTACGAGCAGTACTTC.

The rearrangement joins TRBV7-2 to TRBJ1-2; 11 bases map to TRBD1. After removal of 1 base from V and 7 bases from J, the junction contained 2 bases not matched to a gene. The CDR3 sequence is 14 residues long. Per germline, CDR1 SGHTA and CDR2 FQGNSA. The CDR3 sequence is CASSLVDRGLGYTF. CDR3 DNA sequence: TGTGCCAGCAGCTTAGTGGACAGGGGGCTTGGCTACACCTTC.

The chain is built from TRBV6-1 and TRBJ2-5; D gene unclear. Trimming removed 1 base at V and 0 bases at J, with 6 bases between. Germline CDR1 reads MNHNS; CDR2 reads SASEGT. The CDR3 spans 14 residues. The CDR3 reads CASSEGRHQETQYF. DNA for the CDR3: TGTGCCAGCAGTGAAGGTAGACACCAAGAGACCCAGTACTTC.

In its sample, this clonotype was seen a few times. V is TRBV28 and J is TRBJ2-7; 8 bases are shared with TRBD2. Germline V gene sequence: CDR1 MDHEN, CDR2 SYDVKM. The J segment lost 3 bases and the V segment lost 4 bases, leaving 8 bases of the junction unmatched. The length of the CDR3 is 15 residues. The CDR3 DNA follows: TGTGCCAGCAGTTCAGGTGCGGGAGGAAACTACGAGCAGTACTTC. Translating it yields CASSSGAGGNYEQYF.

The rearrangement links TRBV12-3 or TRBV12-4 to TRBJ2-1, with 12 nucleotides matching TRBD1. Trimming took 7 bases from V and 9 from J; bases not matched to a gene: 10. CDR3 length: 15 residues. The chain's CDR3 is CASNQPGQGAGEQFF. DNA for the CDR3: TGTGCCAGCAACCAACCGGGACAGGGGGCGGGTGAGCAGTTCTTC.

This clonotype came up many times. The chain links TRBV7-9 to TRBJ1-2; D is ambiguous. V was shortened by 5 bases and J by 3 bases, with 7 bases between the two germline ends. The CDR3 is made up of 12 amino acids. Per germline, CDR1 SEHNR and CDR2 FQNEAQ (reference sequence). The CDR3 coding sequence is TGTGCCAGCAGCCCCGAGGACTATGGCTACACCTTC. This encodes CASSPEDYGYTF.

This clonotype was seen a few times. V usage is TRBV12-3 or TRBV12-4 and J usage is TRBJ2-7; D gene unclear. Trimming took 1 base from V and 5 from J, leaving 15 bases between them. The CDR3 loop spans 15 amino acids. CDR3 DNA sequence: TGTGCCAGCAGTTTAGAGTCCGACCCGTGGGACGAGCAGTACTTC. Its translation is CASSLESDPWDEQYF.

This clonotype appeared a few times. The chain carries TRBV5-6 and TRBJ2-7, with D perhaps TRBD2 (5 bases). Germline CDR1 and CDR2: SGHDT and YYEEEE. The CDR3 sequence is 15 residues long. The V end was cut by 0 bases, the J end by 0 bases, with 10 bases between. CDR3 sequence (DNA): TGTGCCAGCAGCTTGGTCGGGAAGACCTCCTACGAGCAGTACTTC. This codes for CASSLVGKTSYEQYF.

This clonotype was counted many times. The rearrangement uses TRBV12-3 or TRBV12-4 and TRBJ1-1, with D uncertain. The CDR3 length is 13 residues. Trimming took 6 bases from V and 4 from J, leaving 12 bases between them. CDR3 nucleotides: TGTGCCAGCAGCCCCGGGGTTACCACTGAAGCTTTCTTT. Translated: CASSPGVTTEAFF.

This chain links TRBV7-9 with TRBJ2-5; D gene ambiguous. V was trimmed by 5 bases and J by 0 bases, leaving 10 bases between them. Germline V lookup: CDR1 SEHNR, CDR2 FQNEAQ (reference sequence). There are 14 residues in the CDR3. The CDR3: CASSPTEYQETQYF. CDR3 nucleotides: TGTGCCAGCAGCCCGACGGAGTACCAAGAGACCCAGTACTTC.

The chain joins TRBV6-1 to TRBJ2-7, with 9 bases that match TRBD1. The V gene's germline CDR1 is MNHNS and CDR2 SASEGT. The CDR3 is made up of 17 amino acids. With 0 bases clipped from V and 4 bases from J, the junction kept 10 bases outside the gene matches. As DNA, the CDR3 is TGTGCCAGCAGTGAAGCGGAGGGACAGGGTAGACCTTACGAGCAGTACTTC. Translation: CASSEAEGQGRPYEQYF.

This rearrangement joins TRBV5-1 to TRBJ2-1; 8 nucleotides match TRBD1. The CDR3 contains 16 residues. Germline lookup yields CDR1 SGHRS and CDR2 YFSETQ. With 3 bases clipped from V and 8 bases from J, the junction kept 13 bases outside the gene matches. CDR3: CASSWRGQGAVDEQFF. The CDR3 coding sequence is TGCGCCAGCAGCTGGAGAGGACAGGGCGCCGTTGATGAGCAGTTCTTC.

In this sample, this clonotype turned up a few times. CDR3 DNA sequence: TGTGCCAGCAGCACTCGACAGCAGGATACGCAGTATTTT. It yields the protein CASSTRQQDTQYF. This chain uses TRBV7-6 with TRBJ2-3; weak D call: TRBD1 (5 bases). This CDR3 is 13 amino acids long. In germline, CDR1 is SGHVS, CDR2 FNYEAQ. V lost 5 bases to trimming and J lost 6 bases, with 12 bases between them. The full variable domain, with the rest looked up from reference TRBV7-6 and TRBJ2-3, is GAGVSQSPRYKVTKRGQDVALRCDPISGHVSLYWYRQALGQGPEFLTYFNYEAQQDKSGLPNDRFSAERPEGSISTLTIQRTEQRDSAMYRCASSTRQQDTQYFGPGTRLTVL.

This clonotype turned up a few times. The CDR3 region is CASSITRRGHNEQFF. Written as DNA, the CDR3 is TGTGCCAGTAGTATAACCAGACGGGGGCACAATGAGCAGTTCTTC. The chain carries TRBV19 and TRBJ2-1; D may be TRBD1 or TRBD2 (6 bases each). V dropped 2 bases and J dropped 5 bases, with 13 bases sitting between them. Germline CDR1 is LNHDA and CDR2 is SQIVND (reference sequence). The CDR3 runs 15 residues.

Many counts were recorded for this clonotype. V is TRBV7-2 and J is TRBJ1-1; D possibly corresponds to TRBD1 (6 bases). Trimming removed 5 bases at V and 1 base at J, with 14 bases between. The CDR3 is 15 residues long. In germline, CDR1 is SGHTA, CDR2 FQGNSA. In DNA, the CDR3 is TGTGCCAGCAGCCTTCTGGGGGGCGGGAACACTGAAGCTTTCTTT. It encodes CASSLLGGGNTEAFF.